These T cell receptor beta chains were read from a single sample in a study of blood T cell repertoires in COVID-19. Produced via immunoSEQ multiplex PCR; TCRdb's table is partial and in-frame only. The profile shows more than 75,000 clones, approximately 90% of them singletons. Sequencing input: peripheral blood. These receptors all stem from a woman older than 75 with active COVID-19. Each CDR3 is given with its conserved first and last residue. The D gene is left open where the match is weak. Size tells how often a clone was seen (once, few, many) or the class of an expanded clone, and some rows leave it out.

abundance | j_gene | d_gene | v_gene | CDR3nt | CDR3aa
NA | TRBJ2-1 | NA | TRBV6-5 | TGTGCCAGCAGTTACTCGGACGGGAGCGCTCGGTTCTTC | CASSYSDGSARFF
NA | TRBJ2-1 | NA | TRBV29-1 | TGCAGCGTTGCAGACAATGAGCAGTTCTTC | CSVADNEQFF
few | TRBJ2-7 | NA | TRBV5-4 | TGTGCCAGCAGCTTCCGAGGCTACGAGCAGTACTTC | CASSFRGYEQYF
NA | TRBJ2-2 | NA | TRBV28 | TGTGCCAGCAGTTTAAATTGGCCCCCCGGGGAGCTGTTTTTT | CASSLNWPPGELFF
NA | TRBJ1-1 | NA | TRBV24-1 | TGTGCCACCAGTGAGGGGAGGACACAAGAAGCTTTCTTT | CATSEGRTQEAFF
NA | TRBJ2-3 | TRBD1 | TRBV6-5 | TGTGCCAGCCGGGACAGAGTCACAGATACGCAGTATTTT | CASRDRVTDTQYF
NA | TRBJ2-5 | NA | TRBV4-2 | TGTGCCAGCAGCCAAGATTTGGGCCGACAGCAAGAGACCCAGTACTTC | CASSQDLGRQQETQYF
NA | TRBJ2-1 | TRBD2 | TRBV28 | TGTGCCAGCAGTTCATTCCCGATGTTAGCGGGAGACTACAATGAGCAGTTCTTC | CASSSFPMLAGDYNEQFF
once | TRBJ2-3 | TRBD1 | TRBV19 | TGTGCCAGTAGTATAGTTAGGGGGCCACACACAGATACGCAGTATTTT | CASSIVRGPHTDTQYF
NA | TRBJ2-3 | NA | TRBV12-3/TRBV12-4 | TGTGCCAGCAGTGCGACAGATAGGGATACGCAGTATTTT | CASSATDRDTQYF
once | TRBJ1-4 | TRBD1 | TRBV10-3 | TGTGCCATCAAATCCGGGGCAGGGGGCACAACTAATGAAAAACTGTTTTTT | CAIKSGAGGTTNEKLFF
NA | TRBJ2-5 | TRBD1 | TRBV7-2 | TGTGCCAGCAGCTTCCCCCCACAGGGGGCGAGGGAGACCCAGTACTTC | CASSFPPQGARETQYF
NA | TRBJ2-1 | TRBD2 | TRBV7-2 | TGTGCCAGCAGCTTAACTAGCGGGAGGGCCCGGCAAAATGAGCAGTTCTTC | CASSLTSGRARQNEQFF
NA | TRBJ1-1 | NA | TRBV5-8 | TGTGCCAGCAGCTTAACGGGAACCTATGAAGCTTTCTTT | CASSLTGTYEAFF
NA | TRBJ1-2 | NA | TRBV23-1 | TGCGCCAGCAGTCAAAAGGGTTCGGGGGATGGCTACACCTTC | CASSQKGSGDGYTF
NA | TRBJ2-5 | NA | TRBV6-6 | TGTGCCAGCAGTTCAGGGGTCAGAGGGGACCAGTACTTC | CASSSGVRGDQYF
once | TRBJ2-1 | TRBD1 | TRBV18 | TGTGCCAGCTCACCACCCACAGGGGTCAATGAGCAGTTCTTC | CASSPPTGVNEQFF
NA | TRBJ1-2 | TRBD1 | TRBV2 | TGTGCCAGCAGTACGGACAGGGTTCGTGGCTACACCTTC | CASSTDRVRGYTF
NA | TRBJ2-7 | TRBD2 | TRBV29-1 | TGCAGCGTCTATGCTAGCGGGTTCTACGAGCAGTACTTC | CSVYASGFYEQYF
once | TRBJ2-1 | TRBD2 | TRBV7-3 | TGTGCCAGCAGCTCATGGGGCGGGAGTGAGCAGTTCTTC | CASSSWGGSEQFF
NA | TRBJ2-1 | TRBD1 | TRBV15 | TGTGCCACCAGCAGACGGACAGGGGGCAATGAGCAGTTCTTC | CATSRRTGGNEQFF
NA | TRBJ1-6 | TRBD1 | TRBV7-9 | TGTGCCAGCAGCCCCGGGACAGGGGATTCACCCCTCCACTTT | CASSPGTGDSPLHF
NA | TRBJ1-3 | TRBD1 | TRBV6-4 | TGTGCCAGCATTAGGACAGGCTCTGGAAACACCATATATTTT | CASIRTGSGNTIYF
NA | TRBJ1-4 | TRBD1 | TRBV28 | TGTGCCAGCAGCAATGGGGAGACAGGGGGTCGCGAAAAACTGTTTTTT | CASSNGETGGREKLFF
NA | TRBJ2-1 | TRBD2 | TRBV7-2 | TGTGCCAGCAGCTTAGTGGCGGTAGCGGGATTAGAGCAGTTCTTC | CASSLVAVAGLEQFF
NA | TRBJ1-2 | NA | TRBV19 | TGTGCCAGTAGTATGAGTGGAATGACTGGAGGAGGAACATATGGCTACACCTTC | CASSMSGMTGGGTYGYTF
few | TRBJ1-1 | NA | TRBV10-3 | TGTGCCATCAGTGAGATGTCACAGGCTGAAGCTTTCTTT | CAISEMSQAEAFF
NA | TRBJ1-2 | TRBD1 | TRBV28 | TGTGCCAGCAGTTCTATCGGACAGGGGACCCAGCCAGGGGGCTACACCTTC | CASSSIGQGTQPGGYTF
NA | TRBJ2-1 | NA | TRBV27 | TGTGCCAGCAGTGCCTCAGTACTAGCATACAATGAGCAGTTCTTC | CASSASVLAYNEQFF
once | TRBJ1-2 | TRBD1 | TRBV27 | TGTGCCAGCAGTCCCCGGACAGGTAGTGGCTACACCTTC | CASSPRTGSGYTF
once | TRBJ1-2 | TRBD1 | TRBV9 | TGTGCCAGCAGCAAAAATGGACAGGGTGGTGGCTACACCTTC | CASSKNGQGGGYTF
NA | TRBJ2-3 | TRBD2 | TRBV6-6 | TGTGCCAGCCACAGCGGGAGGACTAGCACAGATACGCAGTATTTT | CASHSGRTSTDTQYF
NA | TRBJ1-2 | NA | TRBV7-2 | TGTGCCAGCAGCCTCTCCGGACGGGAAACCTATGGCTACACCTTC | CASSLSGRETYGYTF
NA | TRBJ2-7 | NA | TRBV7-3 | TGTGCCAGCAGCCCCTCCGGGACTCTACCCTCCTACGAGCAGTACTTC | CASSPSGTLPSYEQYF
NA | TRBJ1-1 | NA | TRBV19 | TGTGCCAGTAGTGATGGGCGGGTGAACACTGAAGCTTTCTTT | CASSDGRVNTEAFF
NA | TRBJ2-1 | NA | TRBV6-5 | TGTGCCAGCAGTTACTCTTTACTAGTGAGGTCCAATGAGCAGTTCTTC | CASSYSLLVRSNEQFF
NA | TRBJ2-7 | TRBD1 | TRBV7-3 | TGTGCCAGCAGCTTAAATCCCCCCCCACAGGGGTTTAGTGAGCAGTACTTC | CASSLNPPPQGFSEQYF
NA | TRBJ2-1 | NA | TRBV7-2 | TGTGCCAGCAGCTCAAACTTCAGGGGTTACAATGAGCAGTTCTTC | CASSSNFRGYNEQFF
NA | TRBJ1-6 | NA | TRBV15 | TGTGCCACCAGCAGAGAGGACAGAAATTCACCCCTCCACTTT | CATSREDRNSPLHF
NA | TRBJ2-3 | TRBD2 | TRBV9 | TGTGCCAGCAGCAAACGGACTAGCGGGGGGGGCACAGATACGCAGTATTTT | CASSKRTSGGGTDTQYF
NA | TRBJ1-1 | NA | TRBV6-6 | TGTGCCAGCAGTTTAGACACTGAAGCTTTCTTT | CASSLDTEAFF
few | TRBJ2-5 | NA | TRBV18 | TGTGCCAGCTCACCCCGGCGACAGGGGAGGGTACAAGAGACCCAGTACTTC | CASSPRRQGRVQETQYF
NA | TRBJ2-7 | TRBD1 | TRBV18 | TGTGCCAGCTCACCCCAGGGGGCATCAGGGGAGCAGTACTTC | CASSPQGASGEQYF
NA | TRBJ2-1 | NA | TRBV30 | TGTGCCTGGAGTTTTGGAGACCATGAGCAGTTCTTC | CAWSFGDHEQFF
NA | TRBJ1-2 | NA | TRBV4-2 | TGTGCCAGCAGCCAAGCCCGGACAGACTATGGCTACACCTTC | CASSQARTDYGYTF
NA | TRBJ2-2 | NA | TRBV7-2 | TGTGCCAGCAGCTTAGTGGCGGGATTGAGGGGAGGGGAGCTGTTTTTT | CASSLVAGLRGGELFF
NA | TRBJ2-3 | TRBD2 | TRBV27 | TGTGCCAGCAGTCCCCTACGGGGACTAGCGGCCACAGATACGCAGTATTTT | CASSPLRGLAATDTQYF
NA | TRBJ2-4 | NA | TRBV19 | TGTGCCAGTAGTGATGCCTACAGGGACATTCAGTACTTC | CASSDAYRDIQYF
NA | TRBJ2-1 | TRBD2 | TRBV5-4 | TGTGCCAGCAGCTTGGAGTCGGGAGGCCCCTTGTTCTTC | CASSLESGGPLFF
once | TRBJ2-1 | NA | TRBV18 | TGTGCCAGCTCATTAGCAGGGTCCCCCAATGAGCAGTTCTTC | CASSLAGSPNEQFF
few | TRBJ2-3 | TRBD2 | TRBV20-1 | TGCAGTGCTAGTCGACTAGCGGGAAAGCCAGATACGCAGTATTTT | CSASRLAGKPDTQYF
NA | TRBJ2-7 | NA | TRBV6-2/TRBV6-3 | TGTGCCAGCAGTTATGGCTTCTTATACGAGCAGTACTTC | CASSYGFLYEQYF
NA | TRBJ1-1 | TRBD1 | TRBV3-1/TRBV3-2 | TGTGCCAGCAGCCAAGATTCGGACAGGCGAGGTTGGAACACTGAAGCTTTCTTT | CASSQDSDRRGWNTEAFF
NA | TRBJ1-5 | NA | TRBV15 | TGTGCCACCAGCAGAGCGAGGGGCGGGGTTAGCAATCAGCCCCAGCATTTT | CATSRARGGVSNQPQHF
NA | TRBJ2-3 | NA | TRBV28 | TGTGCCAGCAGATATCAAAACAGGGATACGCAGTATTTT | CASRYQNRDTQYF
once | TRBJ2-3 | NA | TRBV7-2 | TGTGCCAGCAGCCCCGGGAGCGAAACAGATACGCAGTATTTT | CASSPGSETDTQYF